Shown below are 12 T cell receptor beta chains from a single sample sequenced in a study of T cell responses to AZD1222 COVID-19 vaccine. Produced via immunoSEQ multiplex PCR; TCRdb's table is partial and in-frame only. The profile shows some 180,000 clones, 85% to 95% of them singletons. The sample in question was peripheral blood, obtained on day 0 of AZD1222 vaccination. The receptors were gathered from an adult in good health.

The chain has TRBV29-1 and TRBJ1-1; D is undetermined. The CDR3 sequence is 13 residues long. In germline, CDR1 is SQVTM, CDR2 ANQGSEA. V gave up 3 bases and J gave up 7 bases, with 15 bases separating them. In DNA form, the CDR3 reads TGCAGCGTTGAGTCGAAATACTCCTTTGAAGCTTTCTTT. It translates to CSVESKYSFEAFF.

This clone was seen just once. This sequence joins TRBV7-8 and TRBJ2-1, with 7 bases fitting TRBD2. In germline, CDR1 is SGHVS, CDR2 FQNEAQ. Trimming cost V 5 bases and J 6 bases; bases outside gene matches: 13. CDR3 length: 16 residues. CDR3 in DNA: TGTGCCAGCAGCCCCAGGCGCGCGGGAGTTGTCAATGAGCAGTTCTTC. This codes for CASSPRRAGVVNEQFF.

V is TRBV28 and J is TRBJ2-7; D may be TRBD1 (5 bases). Germline-derived CDR1 and CDR2 are MDHEN and SYDVKM. With 5 bases removed from V and 4 bases from J, the gap between germline ends came to 12 bases. The CDR3 spans 13 residues. The CDR3 DNA sequence: TGTGCCAGCAGTGGCAGGAACAGGTACGAGCAGTACGTC. Protein sequence: CASSGRNRYEQYV.

This chain links TRBV30 with TRBJ1-2; D gene ambiguous. Per germline, CDR1 GTSNPN and CDR2 SVGIG (reference sequence). The CDR3 consists of 13 residues. V was trimmed by 5 bases and J by 3 bases, leaving 13 bases between them. The CDR3 reads CAWARGAYYGYTF. The CDR3 DNA follows: TGTGCCTGGGCTCGAGGAGCCTACTATGGCTACACCTTC.

This chain links TRBV4-2 with TRBJ1-2; 9 positions agree with TRBD1. The CDR3 is made up of 15 amino acids. Germline lookup yields CDR1 LGHNA and CDR2 YNFKEQ. V was clipped by 5 bases and J by 7 bases; unmatched bases: 11. In DNA form, the CDR3 reads TGTGCCAGCAGCAACCGGGACAGGGACGTTTCTGGCTACACCTTC. Translation gives CASSNRDRDVSGYTF.

The J gene is TRBJ2-7, the V gene TRBV7-9, with a weak D call TRBD1 (5 bases). From germline, CDR1 is SEHNR and CDR2 FQNEAQ (reference sequence). CDR3 length: 12 amino acids. Trimming pared 5 bases from V and 6 bases from J, leaving 11 bases between. The DNA for the CDR3 is TGTGCCAGCAGCCTAACAGGTACCGAGCAGTACGTC. It is translated as CASSLTGTEQYV.

The chain uses TRBV5-1 and TRBJ1-1; TRBD1 might be the D (6 bases). Trimming cost V 4 bases and J 2 bases, with 12 bases left between them. Germline lookup yields CDR1 SGHRS and CDR2 YFSETQ. The CDR3 has 14 amino acids. CDR3 sequence: CASSPPDSNTEAFF. CDR3 nucleotides: TGCGCCAGCAGCCCGCCGGACAGTAACACTGAAGCTTTCTTT.

In this sample, this clone turned up once. The chain joins TRBV7-9 to TRBJ2-2, with a possible D match to TRBD1 (5 bases). CDR3 length: 14 residues. With 6 bases removed from V and 2 bases from J, the gap between germline ends came to 10 bases. Germline CDR1 is SEHNR and CDR2 is FQNEAQ (reference sequence). CDR3 coding DNA: TGTGCCAGCAGGTTGACAGAAAACACCGGGGAGCTGTTTTTT. It translates to CASRLTENTGELFF.

This chain connects TRBV5-6 to TRBJ1-4, with D unresolved. Germline CDR1 is SGHDT and CDR2 is YYEEEE. V lost 5 bases and J 0 bases, leaving 8 bases between the germline ends. The CDR3 is 14 amino acids. The CDR3 sequence: CASSRITTNEKLFF. DNA for the CDR3: TGTGCCAGCAGTCGAATAACAACTAATGAAAAACTGTTTTTT.

This sequence joins TRBV2 and TRBJ2-2; D is possibly TRBD1 (7 bases). The length of the CDR3 is 15 residues. V was clipped by 6 bases and J by 3 bases, with 14 bases between them. Germline lookup yields CDR1 SNHLY and CDR2 FYNNEI. CDR3 sequence: CASSRQGGDTGELFF. The CDR3 DNA is TGTGCCAGCAGCCGACAGGGCGGGGACACCGGGGAGCTGTTTTTT. The full variable domain, with the rest looked up from reference TRBV2 and TRBJ2-2, is EPEVTQTPSHQVTQMGQEVILRCVPISNHLYFYWYRQILGQKVEFLVSFYNNEISEKSEIFDDQFSVERPDGSNFTLKIRSTKLEDSAMYFCASSRQGGDTGELFFGEGSRLTVL.

The CDR3, as DNA: TGTGCCAGCAGTTCGGGGGCTGATGAAAAACTGTTTTTT. This codes for CASSSGADEKLFF. V usage is TRBV28 and J usage is TRBJ1-4, with TRBD1 as a possible D gene (6 bases). Germline V gene lookup returns CDR1 MDHEN and CDR2 SYDVKM. CDR3 length equals 13 residues. V gave up 4 bases and J gave up 6 bases, with 9 bases separating them.

This clone is a singleton in its sample. The rearrangement links TRBV9 to TRBJ1-4; TRBD1 matches 7 bases. The germline gives CDR1 SGDLS, CDR2 YYNGEE. This CDR3 contains 16 residues. The trim removed 3 bases at V and 8 bases at J, leaving 13 bases unmatched. The CDR3 sequence is CASSAHPRQGDEKLFF. Here the CDR3 DNA reads TGTGCCAGCAGCGCCCACCCGAGACAGGGTGACGAAAAACTGTTTTTT. Drawing the rest from reference TRBV9 and TRBJ1-4, the complete variable domain is DSGVTQTPKHLITATGQRVTLRCSPRSGDLSVYWYQQSLDQGLQFLIQYYNGEERAKGNILERFSAQQFPDLHSELNLSSLELGDSALYFCASSAHPRQGDEKLFFGSGTQLSVL.